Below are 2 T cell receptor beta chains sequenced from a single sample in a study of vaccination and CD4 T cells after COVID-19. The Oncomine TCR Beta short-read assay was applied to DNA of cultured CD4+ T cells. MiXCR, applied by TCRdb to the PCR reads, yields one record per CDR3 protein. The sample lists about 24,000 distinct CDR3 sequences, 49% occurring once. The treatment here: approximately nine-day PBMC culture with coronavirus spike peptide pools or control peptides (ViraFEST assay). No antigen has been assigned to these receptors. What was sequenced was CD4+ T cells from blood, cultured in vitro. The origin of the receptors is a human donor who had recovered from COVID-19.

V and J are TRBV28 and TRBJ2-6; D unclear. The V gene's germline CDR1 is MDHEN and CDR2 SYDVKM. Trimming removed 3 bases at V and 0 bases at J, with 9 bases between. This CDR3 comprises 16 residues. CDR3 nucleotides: TGTGCCAGCAGTTTCCCCGGTACCTCTGGGGCCAACGTCCTGACTTTC. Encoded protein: CASSFPGTSGANVLTF.

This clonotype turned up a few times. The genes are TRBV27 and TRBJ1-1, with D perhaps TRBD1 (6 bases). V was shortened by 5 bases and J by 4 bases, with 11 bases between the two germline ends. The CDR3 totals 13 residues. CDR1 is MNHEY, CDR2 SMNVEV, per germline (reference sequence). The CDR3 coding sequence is TGTGCCAGCAGTGCCAGGGGTCGCACTGAAGCTTTCTTT. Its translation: CASSARGRTEAFF.